This TCR beta chain was observed in a study of shared clonotypes between healthy human individuals. The unsorted samples had tens of millions of PBMCs used for genomic DNA. General study findings and limits: An expected dependence of interdonor clonotype sharing on sequencing depth was noted. Blood was the only sampled material, and tissue repertoires likely differ.

V lost 4 bases, J lost 6 bases, and 14 bases lay in between. Germline V CDR1 and CDR2: SGHTA, FQGNSA. This CDR3 spans 14 amino acids. Deep-level running was used for the assay. Libraries were prepared by immunoSEQ multiplex PCR; TCRdb keeps only in-frame clonotypes and omits some of them. This table has about half a million clones, 81% appearing once. This clone was detected a few times. Its antigen is unidentified. V usage is TRBV7-2 and J usage is TRBJ2-3; weak D call: TRBD2 (6 bases). Sequencing was carried out using PBMCs. This clonotype originated in a woman aged 40-49 years in good health. Some clones in this sample may be carry-over from other donors' samples. The DNA of the CDR3 is TGTGCCAGCAGCTCCATAGCGGAGGGGGATACGCAGTATTTT. It specifies CASSSIAEGDTQYF.